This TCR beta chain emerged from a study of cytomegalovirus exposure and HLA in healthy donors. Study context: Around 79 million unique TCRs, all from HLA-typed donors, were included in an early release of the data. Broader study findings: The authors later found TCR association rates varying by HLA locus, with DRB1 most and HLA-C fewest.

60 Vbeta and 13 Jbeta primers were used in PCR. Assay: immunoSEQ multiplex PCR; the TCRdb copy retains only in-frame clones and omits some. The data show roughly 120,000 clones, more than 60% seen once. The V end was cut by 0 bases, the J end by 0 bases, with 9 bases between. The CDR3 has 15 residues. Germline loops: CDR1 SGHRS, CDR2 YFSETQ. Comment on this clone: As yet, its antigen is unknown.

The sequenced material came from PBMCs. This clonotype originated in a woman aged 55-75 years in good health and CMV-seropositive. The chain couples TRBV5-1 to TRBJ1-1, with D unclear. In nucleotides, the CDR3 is TGCGCCAGCAGCTTGGTACGTAGCTTGAACACTGAAGCTTTCTTT. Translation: CASSLVRSLNTEAFF.